The subject of this entry is one T cell receptor beta chain. The data were obtained in a study of T cell repertoires in aging, cancer and after chemotherapy. Whole-study context: Six age groups, ranging from 30 or younger to 70 or older, included the donors. Healthy donor repertoires were recorded over several months to years and showed clear clonal overlap.

The template was genomic DNA from peripheral blood, not RNA. TRB rearrangements spanning V, D and J were amplified using mixed TRB-A/B primers. Each CDR3 protein gets one entry after TCRdb re-called the multiplex PCR reads with MiXCR. The table shows roughly 15,000 distinct CDR3 sequences, with 45% to 55% occurring only once. Germline V gene data show CDR1 as KGHSH and CDR2 as LQKENI. The V gene lost 3 bases and the J gene lost 4 bases, with 13 bases spanning the gap. This CDR3 has 15 amino acids. The origin of this receptor is a human donor in good health. The rearrangement links TRBV18 to TRBJ2-1, with D maybe TRBD2 (5 bases). Material: blood. In DNA, the CDR3 is TGTGCCAGCTCACCTCAGGAGGCTAGTTACAATGAGCAGTTCTTC. Protein: CASSPQEASYNEQFF. The whole variable domain, filled in from reference TRBV18 and TRBJ2-1, reads NAGVMQNPRHLVRRRGQEARLRCSPMKGHSHVYWYRQLPEEGLKFMVYLQKENIIDESGMPKERFSAEFPKEGPSILRIQQVVRGDSAAYFCASSPQEASYNEQFFGPGTRLTVL.